The 25 T cell receptor beta chains below were found in one sample sequenced in a study of identical twins (dated by TCRdb to about 2016). Library preparation employed 5' RACE. The sample was run on an Illumina HiSeq 2000. The public reads were reanalyzed by TCRdb: fastp trimming at Q25, MiXCR alignment, in-frame beta chains only. Here each entry gathers all rows of one CDR3 protein and keeps the most common genes and DNA. This sample comprises about 470,000 distinct CDR3 sequences, approximately 25% of them detected only once. In total, the top ten clones hold 2.9% of the sample. This sample was also put to use in a study of T cells expressing NK-cell markers.

Sample: CD4+ T cells sorted from blood. Source of these receptors: a young woman in good health.

This clonotype was observed a handful of times. V usage is TRBV7-2 and J usage is TRBJ2-3; 8 bases agree with TRBD2. The CDR3 length is 16 residues. The germline gives CDR1 SGHTA, CDR2 FQGNSA. The junction had 8 bases not matched to a gene; V was cut back by 2 bases and J by 4 bases. In DNA form, the CDR3 reads TGTGCCAGCAGCTTAATCGGGAGGGGGGTCGCAGATACGCAGTATTTT. This codes for CASSLIGRGVADTQYF.

A few counts support this clonotype. The rearrangement links TRBV12-3 or TRBV12-4 to TRBJ1-2; 10 nucleotides agree with TRBD1. This CDR3 contains 14 residues. After removal of 4 bases from V and 3 bases from J, the junction contained 2 bases not matched to a gene. The CDR3 DNA follows: TGTGCCAGCAGTTGGGACAGGGGTGACTATGGCTACACCTTC. It encodes CASSWDRGDYGYTF.

This clonotype has just a few counts. The gene calls are TRBV6-5 and TRBJ1-3; 9 nucleotides align to TRBD1. Germline V lookup: CDR1 MNHEY, CDR2 SVGAGI. The CDR3 is made up of 16 amino acids. V dropped 0 bases and J dropped 11; count of bases not matched to a gene: 11. The CDR3 DNA sequence: TGTGCCAGCAGTTACTCGATTCCCGGGACAGGGAGGTCCATATATTTT. This translates into CASSYSIPGTGRSIYF.

This clonotype has only a few counts. CDR3 loop: CATGETGIAGELFF. CDR3 DNA sequence: TGCGCCACCGGGGAAACGGGTATTGCCGGGGAGCTGTTTTTT. The chain links TRBV4-3 to TRBJ2-2; D possibly corresponds to TRBD2 (5 bases). The germline V gene encodes CDR1 LGHNA and CDR2 YSLEER. The V gene lost 10 bases and the J gene lost 6 bases, with 18 bases spanning the gap. CDR3 length: 14 amino acids.

This clonotype was detected only a few times. V is TRBV6-1 and J is TRBJ1-1; TRBD1 agrees at 7 bases. Per the germline V gene, CDR1 is MNHNS and CDR2 is SASEGT. V lost 5 bases and J lost 0; bases outside the gene matches: 12. This CDR3 has 17 residues. CDR3 DNA: TGTGCCAGCAGTACAGCAGCCCGGGGACAGCTGAACACTGAAGCTTTCTTT. This codes for CASSTAARGQLNTEAFF.

This chain links TRBV20-1 with TRBJ2-7; 8 bases map to TRBD1. The J segment lost 1 base and the V segment lost 6 bases, leaving 11 bases of the junction unmatched. There are 15 residues in the CDR3. Germline V gene lookup returns CDR1 DFQATT and CDR2 SNEGSKA (reference sequence). In DNA form, the CDR3 reads TGCAGTGCCCTGGGGAACAGGGGGACGTCCTACGAGCAGTACTTC. Encoded protein: CSALGNRGTSYEQYF.

This clonotype was detected once. CDR3 bases: TGTGCCAGCAGCCGGAGGTCAGCTAGCAGCCAAGAGACCCAGTACTTC. It codes for CASSRRSASSQETQYF. This chain joins TRBV7-2 and TRBJ2-5; a possible D gene is TRBD2 (5 bases). This CDR3 comprises 16 residues. V gave up 5 bases and J gave up 1 base, with 17 bases separating them. Germline lookup yields CDR1 SGHTA and CDR2 FQGNSA.

This clonotype was counted between two and nine times. In nucleotides, the CDR3 is TGTGCCAGCAGCCTCCGGGAGGGTTACGGGCAGTTCTTC. Translating it yields CASSLREGYGQFF. This chain links TRBV7-2 with TRBJ2-1; 8 bases are a match to TRBD2. The ends lost 5 bases at V and 12 bases at J; junction bases unmatched: 9. The CDR3 sequence is 13 residues long. Germline CDR1 reads SGHTA; CDR2 reads FQGNSA.

The table lists this clonotype with a few counts. The chain uses TRBV12-3 or TRBV12-4 and TRBJ2-3; D may be TRBD1 (5 bases). The V end lost 2 bases, the J end lost 2 bases, and 14 bases lay between the germline ends. The CDR3 is made up of 16 amino acids. The CDR3 protein is CASSLRFDSYTDTQYF. CDR3 DNA sequence: TGTGCCAGCAGTTTAAGGTTTGACAGCTACACAGATACGCAGTATTTT.

This clonotype occurred a few times. This rearrangement joins TRBV7-9 to TRBJ2-1; possible D gene TRBD2, 6 bases. The CDR3 contains 13 residues. Germline CDR1 is SEHNR and CDR2 is FQNEAQ (reference sequence). V was clipped by 8 bases and J by 7 bases, with 15 bases between them. CDR3 protein: CASSVRESNEQFF. CDR3 nucleotide sequence: TGTGCCAGCTCTGTACGGGAGTCTAATGAGCAGTTCTTC.

This clonotype was counted only a few times. The V call is TRBV20-1, the J call TRBJ1-4; D call uncertain. V was clipped by 3 bases and J by 6 bases, with 8 bases between them. CDR3 length: 12 amino acids. Germline assignment: CDR1 DFQATT and CDR2 SNEGSKA (reference sequence). CDR3: CSASALYEKLFF. Written as DNA, the CDR3 is TGCAGTGCTAGTGCACTTTATGAAAAACTGTTTTTT.

This clonotype was detected a few times. The rearrangement joins TRBV12-3 or TRBV12-4 to TRBJ2-1; D is undetermined. The CDR3 length is 14 residues. The germline V and J ends were trimmed by 3 bases and 9 bases, with 15 bases remaining between them. In DNA, the CDR3 is TGTGCCAGCAGTTTTTCAAGAATGGGTAGTGAGCAGTTCTTC. Translated: CASSFSRMGSEQFF.

The rearrangement joins TRBV5-1 to TRBJ1-2, with TRBD1 matching 9 bases. V trimming: 4 bases; J trimming: 5 bases; junction bases outside the gene matches: 9. Germline V lookup: CDR1 SGHRS, CDR2 YFSETQ. The CDR3 has 15 residues. The CDR3 sequence: CASSLEDRGSYGYTF. The CDR3 region has the DNA TGCGCCAGCAGCCTGGAAGACAGGGGGTCATATGGCTACACCTTC.

This clonotype was counted between two and nine times. The CDR3 nucleotides are TGCAGTGCTAGAGGGCGCAGGAACACTGAAGCTTTCTTT. It encodes CSARGRRNTEAFF. V is TRBV20-1 and J is TRBJ1-1; D unclear. V was pared by 1 base and J by 1 base, with 7 bases between. The CDR3 has 13 residues. Germline loops: CDR1 DFQATT, CDR2 SNEGSKA (reference sequence).

This clonotype turned up a few times. The CDR3 protein is CASSSSETGAYEQYF. The CDR3 bases are TGTGCCAGCAGCTCTTCCGAGACAGGGGCTTACGAGCAGTACTTC. V and J are TRBV7-9 and TRBJ2-7, with 8 bases lining up with TRBD1. Per germline, CDR1 SEHNR and CDR2 FQNEAQ (reference sequence). The V gene end was trimmed by 4 bases and the J gene end by 4 bases; junction bases not matched to a gene: 9. This CDR3 contains 15 residues.

CDR3 sequence: CSAITGTSGSSEQFF. CDR3 nucleotide sequence: TGCAGTGCTATAACCGGGACTAGCGGGAGCAGTGAGCAGTTCTTC. The chain carries TRBV20-1 and TRBJ2-1; TRBD2 matches 14 bases. The V gene end was trimmed by 4 bases and the J gene end by 9 bases; junction bases not matched to a gene: 8. Germline assignment: CDR1 DFQATT and CDR2 SNEGSKA (reference sequence). CDR3 length: 15 residues.

This clonotype turned up a few times. The rearrangement uses TRBV25-1 and TRBJ2-3; tentatively, D is TRBD2 (6 bases). CDR3 length equals 14 residues. Per germline, CDR1 MGHDK and CDR2 SYGVNS. V was pared by 5 bases and J by 5 bases, with 14 bases between. CDR3 sequence: CASSPTDGGDTQYF. The CDR3 DNA reads as TGTGCCAGCAGTCCCACCGACGGGGGAGATACGCAGTATTTT. The whole variable domain, remainder taken from reference TRBV25-1 and TRBJ2-3, is EADIYQTPRYLVIGTGKKITLECSQTMGHDKMYWYQQDPGMELHLIHYSYGVNSTEKGDLSSESTVSRIRTEHFPLTLESARPSHTSQYLCASSPTDGGDTQYFGPGTRLTVL.

V usage is TRBV30 and J usage is TRBJ2-1, with TRBD2 identical over 8 bases. Germline CDR1 reads GTSNPN; CDR2 reads SVGIG (reference sequence). V gave up 1 base and J gave up 1 base; unmatched junction bases: 9. The CDR3 spans 17 residues. The CDR3 sequence is CAWSGSGGLGSYNEQFF. CDR3 DNA sequence: TGTGCCTGGAGTGGGAGCGGGGGACTGGGATCCTACAATGAGCAGTTCTTC.

This clonotype has a handful of counts. The gene calls are TRBV4-3 and TRBJ1-2; the D gene is possibly TRBD1 (6 bases). V lost 2 bases, J lost 7 bases, and 11 bases lay in between. CDR3 length: 13 amino acids. Germline CDR1 and CDR2: LGHNA and YSLEER. DNA for the CDR3: TGCGCCAGCAGCCAACAGACAGGCTTTGGCTACACCTTC. Its translation: CASSQQTGFGYTF.

The chain combines TRBV12-3 or TRBV12-4 with TRBJ1-2; a weak D match, TRBD1 (6 bases). The CDR3 runs 14 residues. Trimming removed 3 bases from V and 8 bases from J, with 16 bases in between. The CDR3 here is CASSFTTGSRGYTF. The CDR3 nucleotides are TGTGCCAGCAGTTTTACAACAGGGTCTAGGGGCTACACCTTC.

This clonotype occurred a few times. The J gene is TRBJ2-2, the V gene TRBV7-6; 7 nucleotides line up with TRBD1. Trimming at V came to 5 bases and at J to 5 bases, leaving 8 bases not matched to a gene. The germline gives CDR1 SGHVS, CDR2 FNYEAQ. The length of the CDR3 is 15 residues. The CDR3 DNA sequence: TGTGCCAGCAGCCCGGGACAGTCGCTGACCGGGGAGCTGTTTTTT. This encodes CASSPGQSLTGELFF.

This chain connects TRBV29-1 to TRBJ2-1; 8 nucleotides match TRBD2. V lost 8 bases, J lost 0 bases, and 3 bases stayed unmatched. Germline CDR1 and CDR2: SQVTM and ANQGSEA. This CDR3 region has 13 residues. CDR3 DNA: TGCAGCTTCAGCGGGGGCTCCTACAATGAGCAGTTCTTC. Protein product: CSFSGGSYNEQFF.

Regarding this clonotype: A much larger clone differs by one base, so this may be a read error. The chain is built from TRBV5-1 and TRBJ2-1; 10 bases agree with TRBD2. The CDR3 length is 16 residues. The germline V gene has CDR1 SGHRS and CDR2 YFSETQ. V was pared by 1 base and J by 5 bases, with 6 bases of the junction left unmatched. The CDR3 is CASSLTSGVGNNEQFF. CDR3 in DNA: TGCGCCAGCAGCTTGACTAGCGGGGTGGGAAACAATGAGCAGTTCTTC.

This clonotype occurred many times. CDR3 nucleotides: TGTGCCAGCAGCCTGGGACAACGAAATTCACCCCTCCACTTT. As protein: CASSLGQRNSPLHF. The V call is TRBV12-3 or TRBV12-4, the J call TRBJ1-6; weak D call: TRBD1 (6 bases). Trimming removed 6 bases at V and 7 bases at J, with 13 bases between. The length of the CDR3 is 14 residues.

This clonotype was counted between two and nine times. V gene TRBV12-5 combines with J gene TRBJ1-4; the D is unclear. Trimming pared 2 bases from V and 8 bases from J, leaving 9 bases between. Germline V gene sequence: CDR1 LGHNT, CDR2 FRNRAP. This CDR3 has 13 residues. DNA for the CDR3: TGTGCTAGTGGTTTGATCGCGCAGGAAAAACTGTTTTTT. Its translation is CASGLIAQEKLFF.